This note documents a single TCR beta chain sequence. This CDR3 region has 20 residues. Unmatched junction bases numbered 14, after V lost 1 base and J lost 1 base. The germline CDR1 and CDR2 sequences are MGHDK and SYGVNS. Sequencing of TCR beta drew on CD8+ and CD4+ T cells from blood. In the multiple sclerosis control group, patients were treatment-naive and had stable or active relapsing-remitting disease. Bulk CD8+ and CD4+ cells came from magnetic negative isolation; CD8+ TEMRA by FACS. This sample was included in a study of CD8 T cells in Susac syndrome. RNA was extracted with the RNeasy kit, and a quantity of roughly 0.5 to 1 ug was reverse transcribed using random hexamers. Across 54 Vbeta and 13 Jbeta, immunoSEQ multiplex PCR amplified TCR beta CDR3. TCRdb reprocessed the immunoSEQ multiplex PCR reads with MiXCR, giving one entry per CDR3 protein. This sample has almost 450,000 distinct CDR3 sequences, with more than 80% found just once.

The origin of this receptor is a human donor with multiple sclerosis. The sample taken for sequencing was CD8+ T cells from PBMCs. The chain combines TRBV25-1 with TRBJ1-1; 11 nucleotides line up with TRBD1. The CDR3 here is CASSEFFRTGGPLGNTEAFF. In nucleotides, the CDR3 is TGTGCCAGCAGTGAATTCTTTAGGACAGGGGGCCCCTTGGGGAACACTGAAGCTTTCTTT. The variable domain in full, completed from reference TRBV25-1 and TRBJ1-1, reads EADIYQTPRYLVIGTGKKITLECSQTMGHDKMYWYQQDPGMELHLIHYSYGVNSTEKGDLSSESTVSRIRTEHFPLTLESARPSHTSQYLCASSEFFRTGGPLGNTEAFFGQGTRLTVV.